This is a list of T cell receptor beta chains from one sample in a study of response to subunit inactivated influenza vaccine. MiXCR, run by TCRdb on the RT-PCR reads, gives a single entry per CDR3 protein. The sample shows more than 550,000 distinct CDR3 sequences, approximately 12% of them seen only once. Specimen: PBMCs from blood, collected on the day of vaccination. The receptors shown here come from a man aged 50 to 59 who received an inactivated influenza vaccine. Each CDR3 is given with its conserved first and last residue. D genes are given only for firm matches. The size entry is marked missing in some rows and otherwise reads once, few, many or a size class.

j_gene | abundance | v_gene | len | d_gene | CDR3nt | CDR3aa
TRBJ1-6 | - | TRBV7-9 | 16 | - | TGTGCCAGCAGCTCGGGACGGAGCTCCTATAATTCACCCCTCCACTTT | CASSSGRSSYNSPLHF
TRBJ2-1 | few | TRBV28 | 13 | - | TGTGCCAGCAGTTTATTGAAATACAATGAGCAGTTCTTC | CASSLLKYNEQFF
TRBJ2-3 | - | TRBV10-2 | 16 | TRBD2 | TGCGCCAGCAAGCGCTCGGGCGGGGGAGTCGCAGATACGCAGTATTTT | CASKRSGGGVADTQYF
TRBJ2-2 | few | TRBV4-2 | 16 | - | TGTGCCAGCAGCCAAGAGATAAAAACACCCACCGGGGAGCTGTTTTTT | CASSQEIKTPTGELFF
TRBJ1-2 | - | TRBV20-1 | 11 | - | TGCAGTGCCCTTTTTCTCGGGGGCTACACCTTC | CSALFLGGYTF
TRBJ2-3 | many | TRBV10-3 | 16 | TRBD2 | TGTGCCATCAGTTATTCGGGCGGGGGAAGCACAGATACGCAGTATTTT | CAISYSGGGSTDTQYF
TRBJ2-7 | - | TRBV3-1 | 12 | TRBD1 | TGTGCCAGCAGCCAGGGGACAGGGCGGCAGTACTTC | CASSQGTGRQYF
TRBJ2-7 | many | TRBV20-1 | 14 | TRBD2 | TGCAGTGCTGGGACGGGACTAGCGGGAGGGGAGCAGTACTTC | CSAGTGLAGGEQYF
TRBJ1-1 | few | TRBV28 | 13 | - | TGTGCCAGCAGTTTTCGGGTACCCACTGAAGCTTTCTTT | CASSFRVPTEAFF
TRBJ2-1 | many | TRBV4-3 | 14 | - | TGCGCCAGCAGCCAGCTCAGGGGGGACAATGAGCAGTTCTTC | CASSQLRGDNEQFF
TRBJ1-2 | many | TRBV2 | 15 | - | TGTGCCAGCAGTGACCAGGGGCTACCTCGGTATGGCTACACCTTC | CASSDQGLPRYGYTF
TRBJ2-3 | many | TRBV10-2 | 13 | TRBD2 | TGCGCCAGCTCGGGGGGAGGGGCAGATACGCAGTATTTT | CASSGGGADTQYF
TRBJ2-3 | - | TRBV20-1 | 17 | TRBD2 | TGCAGTGCTAGATTAGTTCTGGCGGGGGGGACCACAGATACGCAGTATTTT | CSARLVLAGGTTDTQYF
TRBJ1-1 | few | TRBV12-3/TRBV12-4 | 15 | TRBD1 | TGTGCCAGCACAGAGGGGGGACAGTGGCCTTCTGAAGCTTTCTTT | CASTEGGQWPSEAFF
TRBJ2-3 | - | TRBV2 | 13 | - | TGTGCCAGCACCCTAGGAGCCGCAGATACGCAGTATTTT | CASTLGAADTQYF
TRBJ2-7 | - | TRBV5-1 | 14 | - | TGCGCCAGCAGCTTTAACACCCGGGACTCCCAGCAGTACTTC | CASSFNTRDSQQYF
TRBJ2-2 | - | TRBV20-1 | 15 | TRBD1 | TGCAGTGCCATGGACAGGGGAAGGCTGTCCGGGGAGCTGTTTTTT | CSAMDRGRLSGELFF
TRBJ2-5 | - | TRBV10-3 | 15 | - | TGTGCCATCAGTGATTTCGGGGCCAGGGGAGAGACCCAGTACTTC | CAISDFGARGETQYF
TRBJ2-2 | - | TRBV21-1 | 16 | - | TGTGCCAGCATCACTAGCGGGAGGAATGGAACCGGGGAGCTGTTTTTT | CASITSGRNGTGELFF
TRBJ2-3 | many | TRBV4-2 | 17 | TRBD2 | TGTGCCAGCAGCCAAGATGTAAGCGGCGGGGGGCCAGGTACGCAGTATTTT | CASSQDVSGGGPGTQYF
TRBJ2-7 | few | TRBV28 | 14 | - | TGTGCCAGCAGTTACCAGCAAGTAGGGATTGAGCAGTACTTC | CASSYQQVGIEQYF
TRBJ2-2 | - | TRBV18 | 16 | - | TGTGCCAGCTCACCACCGCAGGGACCCAACACCGGGGAGCTGTTTTTT | CASSPPQGPNTGELFF
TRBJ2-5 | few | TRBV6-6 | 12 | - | TGTGCCAGCAAGCCAGGAGGAGAGACCCAGTACTTC | CASKPGGETQYF
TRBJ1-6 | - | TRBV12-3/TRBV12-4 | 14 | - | TGTGCCAGCAGTTTAGCGCCCGGGGGTTCACCCCTCCACTTT | CASSLAPGGSPLHF
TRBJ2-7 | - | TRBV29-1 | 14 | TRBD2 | TGCAGCGCCGAGGTTAGCGGGAACTCCTACGAGCAGTACTTC | CSAEVSGNSYEQYF
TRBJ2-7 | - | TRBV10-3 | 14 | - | TGTGCCATTGCCTCTTTCGGGACGAACTACGAGCAGTACTTC | CAIASFGTNYEQYF
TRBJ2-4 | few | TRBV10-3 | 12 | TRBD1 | TGTGCCATCAGTACCGACAGGGGAGAGGGGTTCTTC | CAISTDRGEGFF
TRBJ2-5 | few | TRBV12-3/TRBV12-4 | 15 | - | TGTGCCAGCAGTTTAGGTCGCCGGATCCAAGAGACCCAGTACTTC | CASSLGRRIQETQYF